Following are 10 T cell receptor beta chains from one sample sequenced in a study of STAT5B mutations in CD4+ large granular lymphocyte leukemia. The assay was immunoSEQ multiplex PCR, and TCRdb's table has in-frame clones only and misses some. This table holds 45,000 to 55,000 clones, just over 70% found once. The sample taken for sequencing was CD4+ T cells from blood buffy coats. The receptors stem from a human donor in good health.

This clone was observed a few times. The chain recombines TRBV7-2 with TRBJ1-3, with no clear D. V lost 0 bases to trimming and J lost 0 bases, with 6 bases between them. This CDR3 is built from 15 residues. The V gene's germline CDR1 is SGHTA and CDR2 FQGNSA. The DNA of the CDR3 is TGTGCCAGCAGCTTAGCGTCCAGCTCTGGAAACACCATATATTTT. Amino acid sequence: CASSLASSSGNTIYF.

The rearrangement uses TRBV4-1 and TRBJ1-1; no firm D call. CDR1 is MGHRA and CDR2 is YSYEKL in the germline V gene. CDR3 length equals 15 residues. With 0 bases removed from V and 2 bases from J, the gap between germline ends came to 10 bases. CDR3 nucleotide sequence: TGCGCCAGCAGCCAAGATCCAGGCACCAACACTGAAGCTTTCTTT. Translation gives CASSQDPGTNTEAFF.

The chain links TRBV5-1 to TRBJ2-2; D is undetermined. Germline CDR1 is SGHRS and CDR2 is YFSETQ. The V end lost 4 bases, the J end lost 4 bases, and 14 bases lay between the germline ends. The CDR3 runs to 15 residues. DNA for the CDR3: TGCGCCAGCAGCCAGGACCCTCCGCGCACCGGGGAGCTGTTTTTT. Translation gives CASSQDPPRTGELFF.

The chain recombines TRBV19 with TRBJ2-2; 8 nucleotides agree with TRBD2. The CDR3 totals 16 residues. With V trimmed by 5 bases and J by 5 bases, 10 bases remained unmatched. Per the germline V gene, CDR1 is LNHDA and CDR2 is SQIVND (reference sequence). The CDR3: CASSVVGGAQTGELFF. For the CDR3, the DNA is TGTGCCAGTAGTGTCGTCGGGGGGGCACAAACCGGGGAGCTGTTTTTT.

V is TRBV5-5 and J is TRBJ2-1; no definite D call. The V end lost 3 bases, the J end lost 10 bases, and 11 bases lay between the germline ends. This CDR3 has 12 residues. Germline V gives CDR1 SGHKS, CDR2 YYEKEE (reference sequence). This CDR3 is CASSSLTEEQFF. CDR3 sequence (DNA): TGTGCCAGCAGCTCGCTGACGGAGGAGCAGTTCTTC.

This chain links TRBV9 with TRBJ2-3; possible D gene TRBD1, 7 bases. Per germline, CDR1 SGDLS and CDR2 YYNGEE. V lost 4 bases and J 4 bases, leaving 19 bases between the germline ends. This CDR3 has 16 residues. Here the CDR3 reads CASSPMGGQHADTQYF. Here the CDR3 DNA reads TGTGCCAGCAGCCCCATGGGGGGACAGCACGCAGATACGCAGTATTTT.

The CDR3 loop is CASRVGTGGLNTEAFF. In nucleotides, the CDR3 is TGCGCCAGCAGGGTTGGGACAGGGGGACTTAACACTGAAGCTTTCTTT. The chain links TRBV5-1 to TRBJ1-1; 11 positions agree with TRBD1. CDR3 length equals 16 residues. Looked up from germline, CDR1 is SGHRS and CDR2 is YFSETQ. J gave up 2 bases and V 5 bases, and 8 bases lay outside the gene matches.

This rearrangement joins TRBV15 to TRBJ1-4; D is ambiguous. The CDR3 runs 13 residues. V shed 0 bases and J shed 10 bases, with 9 bases lying between them. Germline V CDR1 and CDR2: LNHNV, YYDKDF (reference sequence). Here the CDR3 DNA reads TGTGCCACCAGCAGAGATCCCCCGATAAAACTGTTTTTT. It is translated as CATSRDPPIKLFF.

The V gene is TRBV5-1, the J gene TRBJ2-3; D assignment may be TRBD1 or TRBD2 (6 bases each). V gave up 5 bases and J gave up 2 bases, with 18 bases separating them. This CDR3 has 16 amino acids. Germline CDR1 reads SGHRS; CDR2 reads YFSETQ. CDR3 amino acids: CASRGGGGSLTDTQYF. The CDR3, as DNA: TGCGCCAGCAGAGGGGGAGGTGGGTCACTCACAGATACGCAGTATTTT.

The V call is TRBV2, the J call TRBJ1-4; 9 bases align to TRBD1. The CDR3 is 15 amino acids. Germline values: CDR1 SNHLY, CDR2 FYNNEI. The V and J ends lost 6 bases and 4 bases, in that order; junction bases with no gene match: 6. The CDR3 region has the DNA TGTGCCAGCAGGGGGACAGGGAGATTTAATGAAAAACTGTTTTTT. As protein: CASRGTGRFNEKLFF. Using reference TRBV2 and TRBJ1-4 for the parts outside the CDR3, the full variable domain is EPEVTQTPSHQVTQMGQEVILRCVPISNHLYFYWYRQILGQKVEFLVSFYNNEISEKSEIFDDQFSVERPDGSNFTLKIRSTKLEDSAMYFCASRGTGRFNEKLFFGSGTQLSVL.